This entry concerns a single TCR beta chain. No cognate antigen has been identified for it. No qualities accompany the bases; no much larger clone lies one base away. The entry originates in a study of cytomegalovirus exposure and HLA in healthy donors (dated by TCRdb to the late 2010s). The study in broad terms: An earlier analysis of 587 of the donors reported approximately 300 Gb of sequence data and about 120 million unique TCR beta sequences obtained from around 190 million T cells. An earlier analysis of 587 of the donors used high-throughput TCR beta sequencing to judge whether each TCR beta V gene segment behaved as functional or pseudogenic. A later analysis re-analyzed previously published TCR beta repertoires from roughly 630 donors and added high-resolution HLA genotyping to study TCR occurrence patterns. All discovery cohort repertoires had been generated using a single sequencing platform. The later analysis used no new phenotypic data to find candidate immune exposures, relying instead on TCR beta sequences and their occurrence across donors. A handful of DR-DQ haplotypes were handled as single units for association and clustering because linkage in the cohort was strong. Genome-wide SNP genotypes for about three fifths of the roughly 700 donors were used in a later genetic analysis, which treated that subset as a discovery cohort. Among a few hundred genotyped donors of the cohort, an average of around 240,000 unique TCR beta nucleotide sequences were sequenced per donor, roughly a sixth of them non-productive. The aim of the study was to test whether cataloging public T cell receptors could identify signatures of past pathogen exposure. The genetic ancestry cluster associated with self-reported Caucasian donors included 70% to 85% of the roughly 390 genotyped donors. Both class I and class II loci were covered by HLA typing, at four-digit resolution. Along with the approximately 600-subject first cohort, a separate validation cohort of more than 90 different subjects was used. The number of donors typed differed by locus, with roughly 629-640 for A, B, C, DRB1 and DQB1, roughly 520 for DQA1, 600 to 610 for DPA1, and some 470 for DPB1. The study profiled the T cell repertoires of hundreds of subjects by immunosequencing and related them to cytomegalovirus serostatus. Donor age, sex, ethnicity and CMV serostatus were compiled together with the repertoire data. Approximately 300 gigabases of sequencing data and approximately 92 million unique TCR sequences made up an early release that covered some 640 HLA-typed donors. To predict cytomegalovirus infection status, the study brought together high-throughput TCR immunosequencing, statistical association of individual TCRs with disease status, and machine learning.

Receptors were amplified or captured by the immunoSEQ multiplex PCR assay. For the multiplex PCR, a mixture combining 60 forward primers for TCR Vbeta segments and 13 reverse primers for TCR Jbeta segments was used. The CDR3 region of rearranged TCR beta genes was amplified from genomic DNA with a multiplex PCR assay. Amplified TCR beta libraries were sequenced as 87-base-pair reads on the Illumina HiSeq System. The paper's data handling went like this. In a later analysis, approximately 74 million unique TCR beta chains were counted across the roughly 610 repertoires, and roughly 10 million of these chains were shared by at least two donors. To remove PCR and sequencing errors, raw reads were error-corrected and collapsed into unique sequences using a nearest-neighbor algorithm that merged closely related sequences. CDR3 sequences were aligned to IMGT reference sequences to assign V, D and J gene segments. For a sequence to be retained, a match of at least six nucleotides was required to both a V gene segment and a J gene segment. A rearrangement counted as productive if the CDR3 had no stop codons and remained in frame with V and J, and every other rearrangement counted as non-productive. Following IMGT convention, CDR3 was defined as the stretch from the second conserved V-encoded cysteine to the conserved J-encoded phenylalanine. The earlier analysis of 587 of the donors excluded any sequence lacking an unambiguous match to a single V gene segment. In an earlier analysis of 587 of the donors, V segments were called functional above 56.7% productive rearrangements and were called segregating when the between-donor standard deviation exceeded 5%. A statistical classification framework was built to diagnose cytomegalovirus status from the catalog of TCR beta chain sequences. V and J gene assignment, in a later analysis, came from comparing TCR nucleotide sequences with IMGT/GENE-DB human TR gene sequences. The TCRdist pipeline was used in a later analysis to assign CDR3 sequences and most-parsimonious VDJ recombination scenarios. In a later analysis, every TCR beta chain was defined by the combination of its CDR3 amino acid sequence and its V-gene family, and reads without a unique V-gene family were dropped. In a later analysis, fewer than 600 highly shared, low-generation-probability nucleotide sequences were removed to address suspected cross-contamination and a sequencing artifact. A later analysis calculated a clonal expansion index for each public chain from normalized within-repertoire ranks of inferred template counts. Generation probabilities in a later analysis came from a VDJ recombination model fitted to out-of-frame rearrangements, and those results were checked against IGoR. In a later analysis, TCR-TCR, TCR-HLA and TCR-CMV co-occurrence was scored with hypergeometric tests, and a repertoire-size bias correction was applied to TCR pairs. In a later analysis, false discovery rates were estimated by permuting HLA or CMV assignments 20 times. A later analysis grouped co-occurring TCRs with DBSCAN, adding TCRdist sequence similarity when clustering within HLA-allele-positive subsets. Co-occurrence clustering excluded repertoires with fewer than 30,000 or more than 120,000 public chains, plus five with anomalous nucleotide sharing. TCRdb took this table from immuneACCESS and kept in-frame rearrangements with V and J called. Such tables lack part of the clones; where checked against another copy, unresolved V genes explain under half of the gap, and the rest is unexplained. V and J calls plus clone size are reproduced from that table; the DNA served to infer D and trimming. The sample profile shows around 150,000 clones; more than 70% of them were found once. The ten largest make up 2% to 2.5% of the sample.

The paper's findings and limits, for the study overall: In a later analysis, most CMV-associated TCR beta chains were found to appear HLA-restricted, with HLA associations seemingly driven largely by CMV exposure. Several of the top co-occurrence clusters appeared to be linked to parvovirus B19, influenza, CMV and Epstein-Barr virus, according to a later analysis. Cytomegalovirus status was reported to be diagnosed by the classifier with high specificity and sensitivity in both the original and validation cohorts. A cluster of highly shared sequence variants was judged likely to be a technical artifact of the sequencing pipeline. In this cohort, only TCR beta chains were sequenced, and detectable features were limited by the absence of alpha or paired-chain data. For the cohort, immune exposure information was limited to CMV serostatus. In vitro tests confirmed that a few of the cytomegalovirus-associated TCR beta chains recognize cytomegalovirus antigens. According to the authors, the approach could potentially be generalized to other disease states and immunological phenotypes. In an earlier analysis of some 540 of the donors, most TCR beta V segments appeared in productive rearrangements about 87% or about 30% of the time, broadly matching IMGT annotations. The earlier analysis of approximately 590 of the donors excluded some 15 rarely observed V segments, including chromosome 9 orphons, because counts were too low. A later analysis found that TCR association rates varied across HLA loci, with DRB1 alleles showing the most associated TCRs and HLA-C alleles the fewest. When HLA alleles, especially DR and DQ, strongly co-occurred, attributing TCR associations to individual alleles was difficult. Specific HLA alleles were associated with over 15,000 TCR beta sequences at a false discovery rate of 0.05 in a later analysis. A further reported finding was that TCR beta sequences accurately predicted the HLA-A and HLA-B alleles for most subjects in the first cohort. In a later analysis, HLA-associated TCR beta chains showed more clonal expansion and lower generation probabilities than non-associated chains that were equally common. Most TCR sequences were observed very rarely across donors, whereas some public TCRs were present in many individuals. Linkage disequilibrium might explain the correlated functional status among segregating V segments, but an unknown experimental factor could not be ruled out. Some IMGT-functional V segments, including TRBV6-2 and TRBV6-3, could not be told apart with the 87-base-pair reads, so those segments were excluded. Because HLA typing was missing for some donors at each locus, association tests included only the typed subset. The study listed around 160 TCR beta chains as associated with cytomegalovirus. Sequencing depth was assumed to be roughly uniform across donors in the presence/absence analyses, though that assumption may not hold. V-gene and J-gene trimming of TCR beta chains was associated with a missense DCLRE1C variant in a later genetic analysis, and the association was replicated in an independent cohort. Compared with the roughly 670-donor mean, donors in an Asian-associated ancestry cluster had fewer N-insertions in productive TCRs, according to a later genetic analysis.

The cohort was made up of 666 healthy bone marrow donors. At the time of sampling, every cohort member was nominally healthy, though immune exposures that went unrecorded were likely present. The donor was CMV seronegative and was included in the group of over 300 seronegative cohort members. Each donor provided a peripheral blood sample, and peripheral blood mononuclear cells were used for TCR beta sequencing. The Qiagen DNeasy Blood Extraction Kit was used to extract genomic DNA from the blood cell samples. From the cysteine up to the phenylalanine, the CDR3 has a length of 15 residues. Solely the CDR3 DNA is kept, with 45 bases framed from the first base. The germline V gene (reference sequence) gives CDR1 as WNHNN and CDR2 as SYGVQD. Trimming at the junction amounts to 2 bases on V and 3 bases on J, and the germline ends lie 10 bases apart.

The chain was built from TRBV10-1 and TRBJ2-2, with TRBD1 perhaps the D gene, on 6 matching bases. Sequencing used PBMCs. This receptor was identified in a man aged 30 to 39 in good health and CMV-seronegative. The DNA sequence reads TGCGCCAGCAGTGAGCAGGACAGAGACACCGGGGAGCTGTTTTTT. It translates as CASSEQDRDTGELFF.